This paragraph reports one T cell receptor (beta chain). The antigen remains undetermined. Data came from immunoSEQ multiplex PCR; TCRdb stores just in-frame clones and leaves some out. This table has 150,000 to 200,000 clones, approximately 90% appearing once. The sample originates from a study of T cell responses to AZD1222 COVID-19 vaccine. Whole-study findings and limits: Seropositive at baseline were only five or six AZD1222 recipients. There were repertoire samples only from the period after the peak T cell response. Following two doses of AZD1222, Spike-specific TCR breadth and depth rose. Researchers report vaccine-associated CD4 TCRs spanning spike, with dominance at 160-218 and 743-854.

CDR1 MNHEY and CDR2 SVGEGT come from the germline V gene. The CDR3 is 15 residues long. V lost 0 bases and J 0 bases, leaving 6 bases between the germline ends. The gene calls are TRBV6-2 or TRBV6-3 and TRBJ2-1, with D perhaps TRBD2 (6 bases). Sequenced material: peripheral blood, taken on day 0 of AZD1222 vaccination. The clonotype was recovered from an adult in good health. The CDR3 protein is CASSYSRGSYNEQFF. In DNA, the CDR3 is TGTGCCAGCAGTTACTCGCGGGGCTCCTACAATGAGCAGTTCTTC.